The 21 T cell receptor beta chains presented below share a single source sample, sequenced in a study of beta chain features in type 1 diabetes. Findings of the study overall: Type 1 diabetes patients had TCRB CDR3s that were shorter (moderately but significantly so) in all four CD4+ subsets.

No antigens are known for them. Sequencing targeted expressed TCRB transcripts, as all isolated RNA had been reverse transcribed. Method: immunoSEQ multiplex PCR; TCRdb's copy keeps in-frame clones and lacks some. The table lists around 250,000 clones, around 20% of them singletons. The sample comprised naive CD4+ T cells from blood. The source is a woman between 40 and 50 years old with type 1 diabetes.

The rearrangement links TRBV29-1 to TRBJ2-7; weak D call: TRBD1 (6 bases). Germline V gene data show CDR1 as SQVTM and CDR2 as ANQGSEA. Trimming took 4 bases from V and 4 from J, leaving 11 bases between them. The CDR3 covers 12 residues. This CDR3 reads CSVGVTGYEQYF. The CDR3 nucleotides read TGCAGCGTTGGGGTGACAGGATACGAGCAGTACTTC.

This clone was observed a handful of times. Other DNA sequences of this sample code for an identical CDR3. The J gene is TRBJ2-1, the V gene TRBV18; D may be TRBD2 (5 bases). There are 12 residues in the CDR3. The ends were cut back, 6 bases at V and 6 bases at J, with 9 bases in the middle. CDR1 is KGHSH and CDR2 is LQKENI in the germline V gene. CDR3 amino acids: CASSPGGNEQFF. The CDR3 nucleotides are TGTGCCAGCTCCCCCGGAGGCAATGAGCAGTTCTTC.

The chain links TRBV9 to TRBJ1-2, with D perhaps matching TRBD1 (5 bases). Trimming pared 4 bases from V and 5 bases from J, leaving 21 bases between. Looked up from germline, CDR1 is SGDLS and CDR2 is YYNGEE. This CDR3 contains 16 residues. The CDR3 DNA reads TGTGCCAGCAGCCCTGGGGCGGGCAGGGAGGGGTATGGCTACACCTTC. This sequence encodes CASSPGAGREGYGYTF.

This clone was counted only a few times. This chain connects TRBV4-3 to TRBJ2-3; 11 bases align to TRBD2. Germline loops: CDR1 LGHNA, CDR2 YSLEER. The V gene end was trimmed by 0 bases and the J gene end by 6 bases; junction bases not matched to a gene: 11. The CDR3 has 18 amino acids. The CDR3 sequence is CASSQDPLLAGAADTQYF. DNA for the CDR3: TGCGCCAGCAGCCAAGACCCCCTACTAGCGGGAGCGGCGGATACGCAGTATTTT.

The chain links TRBV4-1 to TRBJ1-5; D is possibly TRBD1 (6 bases). Trimming took 1 base from V and 2 from J, leaving 12 bases between them. From germline, CDR1 is MGHRA and CDR2 YSYEKL. The CDR3 has 16 residues. The CDR3 DNA follows: TGCGCCAGCAGCCAAGGTTGGGCAGGGGGCAATCAGCCCCAGCATTTT. Translated, it gives CASSQGWAGGNQPQHF.

The V and J genes are TRBV5-1 and TRBJ1-2, with D possibly TRBD1 on 5 matching bases. Germline lookup yields CDR1 SGHRS and CDR2 YFSETQ. CDR3 size: 13 residues. V was trimmed by 4 bases and J by 5 bases, leaving 12 bases between them. In DNA, the CDR3 is TGCGCCAGCAGCCAGACAGAGTCATATGGCTACACCTTC. Translating gives CASSQTESYGYTF. Variable domain in full (rest from reference TRBV5-1 and TRBJ1-2): KAGVTQTPRYLIKTRGQQVTLSCSPISGHRSVSWYQQTPGQGLQFLFEYFSETQRNKGNFPGRFSGRQFSNSRSEMNVSTLELGDSALYLCASSQTESYGYTFGSGTRLTVV.

This clone was recorded a few times. The chain combines TRBV5-1 with TRBJ2-1; TRBD1 agrees at 7 bases. The CDR3 is made up of 16 amino acids. Germline assignment: CDR1 SGHRS and CDR2 YFSETQ. V lost 0 bases to trimming and J lost 6 bases; unmatched junction nucleotides: 9. The CDR3 region has the DNA TGCGCCAGCAGCTTGGCCGGTAGGGGGCCTCTCAATGAGCAGTTCTTC. This translates into CASSLAGRGPLNEQFF.

This clone has more than one count but fewer than ten. The rearrangement uses TRBV5-6 and TRBJ1-5; D remains ambiguous. This CDR3 contains 15 residues. Trimming cost V 4 bases and J 4 bases, with 15 bases left between them. In germline, CDR1 is SGHDT, CDR2 YYEEEE. For the CDR3, the DNA is TGTGCCAGCAGCCACCGACATGGCCAGAATCAGCCCCAGCATTTT. Its protein product is CASSHRHGQNQPQHF.

The genes are TRBV9 and TRBJ2-1; D perhaps matches TRBD2 (5 bases). V lost 0 bases, J lost 2 bases, and 9 bases lay in between. Germline CDR1 reads SGDLS; CDR2 reads YYNGEE. The CDR3 consists of 15 residues. In DNA form, the CDR3 reads TGTGCCAGCAGCGTAGAAGAGGGAACCTACAATGAGCAGTTCTTC. Translated: CASSVEEGTYNEQFF.

V gene TRBV7-2 combines with J gene TRBJ2-2; possibly TRBD2 for D (5 bases). Germline assignment: CDR1 SGHTA and CDR2 FQGNSA. The V gene lost 7 bases and the J gene lost 2 bases, with 14 bases spanning the gap. The CDR3 totals 15 residues. The CDR3 sequence: CASTEGQPNTGELFF. The DNA of the CDR3 is TGTGCCAGCACCGAGGGCCAGCCTAACACCGGGGAGCTGTTTTTT.

The chain is built from TRBV29-1 and TRBJ2-7, with 9 bases that match TRBD1. CDR1 SQVTM and CDR2 ANQGSEA come from the germline V gene. There are 14 residues in the CDR3. Germline trimming cut 7 bases from V and 3 bases from J; bases unmatched to any gene: 10. The CDR3 loop reads CSGSTGGDGYEQYF. CDR3 sequence (DNA): TGCAGCGGGTCGACAGGGGGGGACGGCTACGAGCAGTACTTC.

This rearrangement joins TRBV27 to TRBJ2-5; D is possibly TRBD1 (5 bases). The CDR3 contains 14 residues. The V and J ends lost 4 bases and 2 bases respectively, with 11 bases between them. Germline V gene sequence: CDR1 MNHEY, CDR2 SMNVEV (reference sequence). The DNA of the CDR3 is TGTGCCAGCAGTTACGGGCAGGGTCAAGAGACCCAGTACTTC. Its translation: CASSYGQGQETQYF.

V is TRBV18 and J is TRBJ2-7, with TRBD1 matching over 7 bases. The CDR3 is 13 residues long. The J segment lost 4 bases and the V segment lost 6 bases, leaving 6 bases of the junction unmatched. Germline CDR1 is KGHSH and CDR2 is LQKENI. The CDR3 here is CASSTGQLYEQYF. CDR3 nucleotides: TGTGCCAGCTCGACGGGACAGTTGTACGAGCAGTACTTC.

The gene calls are TRBV29-1 and TRBJ1-5; weak D call: TRBD1 (6 bases). Germline V gene lookup returns CDR1 SQVTM and CDR2 ANQGSEA. This CDR3 spans 13 amino acids. The germline V and J ends were trimmed by 4 bases and 6 bases, with 13 bases remaining between them. CDR3 bases: TGCAGCGTTGTGCGGGGGGCGGGTCAGCCCCAGCATTTT. Its translation is CSVVRGAGQPQHF.

This clone has just a few counts. The chain uses TRBV5-1 and TRBJ1-4; the D gene is possibly TRBD1 (5 bases). CDR1 is SGHRS and CDR2 is YFSETQ in the germline V gene. The ends were cut back, 2 bases at V and 6 bases at J, with 8 bases in the middle. The CDR3 has 13 amino acids. CDR3 region: CASSFGRDEKLFF. The CDR3 nucleotides are TGCGCCAGCAGCTTTGGCAGGGATGAAAAACTGTTTTTT.

This clone has only a few counts. J is TRBJ2-6 and V is TRBV9; the match to TRBD1 covers 8 bases. The length of the CDR3 is 16 residues. From germline, CDR1 is SGDLS and CDR2 YYNGEE. The J segment lost 0 bases and the V segment lost 4 bases, leaving 3 bases of the junction unmatched. CDR3 in DNA: TGTGCCAGCAGCATCACAGGGGGCTCTGGGGCCAACGTCCTGACTTTC. This encodes CASSITGGSGANVLTF. The variable domain in full, with the rest retrieved from reference TRBV9 and TRBJ2-6, is DSGVTQTPKHLITATGQRVTLRCSPRSGDLSVYWYQQSLDQGLQFLIQYYNGEERAKGNILERFSAQQFPDLHSELNLSSLELGDSALYFCASSITGGSGANVLTFGAGSRLTVL.

This clone turned up a few times. The genes are TRBV9 and TRBJ1-5; D is uncertain. This CDR3 is 13 amino acids long. Trimming shortened V by 0 bases and J by 5 bases, and 6 bases separated the two germline ends. Germline V gene lookup returns CDR1 SGDLS and CDR2 YYNGEE. CDR3 region: CASSVEGDQPQHF. The CDR3 DNA reads as TGTGCCAGCAGCGTAGAAGGAGATCAGCCCCAGCATTTT.

The sample holds a few counts of this clone. The chain employs TRBV7-2 and TRBJ1-2, with D perhaps TRBD1 (6 bases). There are 14 residues in the CDR3. Per germline, CDR1 SGHTA and CDR2 FQGNSA. V lost 5 bases and J lost 5, with 15 bases in between. The CDR3 DNA is TGTGCCAGCAGCCCCTCCGGGACATCTTATGGCTACACCTTC. The encoded protein is CASSPSGTSYGYTF.

The chain recombines TRBV19 with TRBJ1-1; 10 bases align to TRBD1. The CDR3 is 15 residues long. Germline assignment: CDR1 LNHDA and CDR2 SQIVND (reference sequence). V lost 3 bases and J lost 6; bases outside the gene matches: 7. In DNA form, the CDR3 reads TGTGCCAGTAGTATCGGGACAGGGGCCACCTCTGAAGCTTTCTTT. This codes for CASSIGTGATSEAFF.

The table lists this clone with a few counts. This sequence joins TRBV2 and TRBJ2-3, with D uncertain. Looked up from germline, CDR1 is SNHLY and CDR2 is FYNNEI. This CDR3 spans 14 amino acids. V lost 7 bases and J 2 bases, leaving 13 bases between the germline ends. The CDR3 spells CASIGLVDTDTQYF. CDR3 sequence (DNA): TGTGCCAGCATTGGCCTAGTGGACACAGATACGCAGTATTTT. Based on the CDR3 plus reference TRBV2 and TRBJ2-3, the full variable domain is EPEVTQTPSHQVTQMGQEVILRCVPISNHLYFYWYRQILGQKVEFLVSFYNNEISEKSEIFDDQFSVERPDGSNFTLKIRSTKLEDSAMYFCASIGLVDTDTQYFGPGTRLTVL.

The table lists this clone with a few counts. V gene TRBV4-3 combines with J gene TRBJ1-2; D is ambiguous. Germline V gene lookup returns CDR1 LGHNA and CDR2 YSLEER. V lost 1 base, J lost 2 bases, and 8 bases lay in between. The CDR3 is 14 residues long. The CDR3 reads CASSQATGNYGYTF. Here the CDR3 DNA reads TGCGCCAGCAGCCAAGCGACTGGGAACTATGGCTACACCTTC.